This T cell receptor beta chain was sequenced during a study of T cell changes during pregnancy in multiple sclerosis. This table comes from immunoSEQ multiplex PCR, and its TCRdb copy is limited to in-frame clones, with some not included. The repertoire has 50,000 to 65,000 clones, approximately 90% of them found once; the top ten carry about 0.4%. This clone was found once. This specimen was CD4+ T cells from peripheral blood mononuclear cells, taken in the third trimester of pregnancy. The receptor comes from a female donor with multiple sclerosis, enrolled in a pregnancy study.

The CDR3 DNA reads TGTGCCAGCAGCTTACGTCCGAGACAGGGGAAAGAGACCCAGTACTTC. Its translation: CASSLRPRQGKETQYF. The V gene is TRBV7-2, the J gene TRBJ2-5, with TRBD1 matching over 8 bases. V was clipped by 2 bases and J by 3 bases; unmatched bases: 8. Germline CDR1 SGHTA, CDR2 FQGNSA. There are 16 residues in the CDR3.